Following are 17 T cell receptor beta chains from one sample sequenced in a study of blood T cells in healthy people across ages. A sample-barcoded 5' primer and a J-beta primer mix were used in a second PCR of roughly 7 to 11 cycles. MiXCR was run by TCRdb on the 5' RACE reads, yielding one entry per CDR3 protein. The sample contains approximately 1,700,000 distinct CDR3 sequences, roughly two fifths of which appear only once. The sample comprised blood. The receptor source for this set is a human donor in good health.

This clonotype was seen a few times. This chain joins TRBV5-1 and TRBJ2-1; TRBD2 might be the D (5 bases). CDR1 is SGHRS, CDR2 YFSETQ, per germline. The CDR3 runs to 16 residues. V dropped 0 bases and J dropped 6 bases, with 16 bases sitting between them. Here the CDR3 reads CASSLVGIEYPNEQFF. Here the CDR3 DNA reads TGCGCCAGCAGCTTGGTCGGGATTGAATACCCCAATGAGCAGTTCTTC.

The V gene is TRBV3-1, the J gene TRBJ2-5; no clear D. The CDR3 has 14 amino acids. CDR1 is LGHDT and CDR2 is YNNKEL in the germline V gene (reference sequence). The V gene lost 1 base and the J gene lost 4 bases, with 10 bases spanning the gap. This CDR3 is CASSQAGRLETQYF. CDR3 DNA sequence: TGTGCCAGCAGCCAAGCCGGTCGCCTAGAGACCCAGTACTTC.

Comment on this clonotype: Being one base from a much bigger clone, this may be a read error. The chain has TRBV11-3 and TRBJ2-3; D is unresolved. The CDR3 length is 12 residues. The germline V gene has CDR1 SGHNT and CDR2 YENEEA. The V gene lost 6 bases and the J gene lost 2 bases, with 6 bases spanning the gap. CDR3 sequence: CASRYYTDTQYF. For the CDR3, the DNA is TGTGCCAGCAGGTACTACACAGATACGCAGTATTTT.

The V and J genes are TRBV3-1 and TRBJ1-4; 7 bases are a match to TRBD1. The CDR3 contains 15 residues. J lost 4 bases, V lost 2 bases, and 4 bases had no gene match. Germline loops: CDR1 LGHDT, CDR2 YNNKEL (reference sequence). CDR3 DNA sequence: TGTGCCAGCAGCCAAAGGGGACAGTTTAATGAAAAACTGTTTTTT. This gives the protein CASSQRGQFNEKLFF.

The chain is built from TRBV9 and TRBJ2-3; D uncertain. The germline V gene has CDR1 SGDLS and CDR2 YYNGEE. The V and J ends lost 4 bases and 1 base respectively, with 13 bases between them. The CDR3 spans 15 residues. As DNA, the CDR3 is TGTGCCAGCAGCATAAGCCCCTTGGGCACAGATACGCAGTATTTT. This codes for CASSISPLGTDTQYF.

Of note for this clonotype: One end of the junction fails to match germline, which may point to a read error. This chain joins TRBV7-2 and TRBJ2-3; D gene ambiguous. Germline CDR1 reads SGHTA; CDR2 reads FQGNSA. The CDR3 is 12 amino acids. The CDR3 here is CASSLVIDAQYF. The CDR3 DNA sequence: TGTGCCAGCAGCTTAGTAATAGATGCGCAGTATTTT.

This clonotype was observed many times. This sequence joins TRBV12-3 or TRBV12-4 and TRBJ1-1; TRBD1 matches 7 bases. The CDR3 is 14 residues long. The junction had 7 bases not matched to a gene; V was cut back by 3 bases and J by 6 bases. The CDR3 sequence is CASSFNRGIAEAFF. The CDR3 DNA is TGTGCCAGCAGTTTCAACAGGGGTATAGCTGAAGCTTTCTTT.

The chain carries TRBV5-1 and TRBJ1-5, with 8 positions matching TRBD1. Germline V gene data show CDR1 as SGHRS and CDR2 as YFSETQ. The junction had 6 bases not matched to a gene; V was cut back by 0 bases and J by 7 bases. There are 15 residues in the CDR3. CDR3 region: CASSLGGQGAQPQHF. The CDR3 bases are TGCGCCAGCAGCTTGGGAGGGCAGGGGGCCCAGCCCCAGCATTTT.

This clonotype was found a few times. The chain employs TRBV30 and TRBJ1-2; D remains unclear. The CDR3 consists of 12 residues. Germline V gene data show CDR1 as GTSNPN and CDR2 as SVGIG (reference sequence). Trimming shortened V by 2 bases and J by 4 bases, and 8 bases separated the two germline ends. CDR3 coding DNA: TGTGCCTGGAGTATTCCCTCCTATGGCTACACCTTC. It is translated as CAWSIPSYGYTF. Full variable domain (rest looked up from reference TRBV30 and TRBJ1-2): SQTIHQWPATLVQPVGSPLSLECTVEGTSNPNLYWYRQAAGRGLQLLFYSVGIGQISSEVPQNLSASRPQDRQFILSSKKLLLSDSGFYLCAWSIPSYGYTFGSGTRLTVV.

This chain uses TRBV11-1 with TRBJ2-5; TRBD2 matches at 7 bases. The CDR3 sequence is 14 residues long. Germline V lookup: CDR1 SGHAT, CDR2 FQDESV (reference sequence). V shed 5 bases, J shed 7 bases, and the junction held 10 bases outside the gene matches. The CDR3 protein is CASSLGGQVWTQYF. CDR3 DNA sequence: TGTGCCAGCAGCCTGGGAGGGCAGGTTTGGACCCAGTACTTC.

The chain carries TRBV20-1 and TRBJ2-7; 7 nucleotides line up with TRBD1. V shed 0 bases and J 6 bases; nucleotides not matched to a gene: 11. The CDR3 runs 15 residues. Germline values: CDR1 DFQATT, CDR2 SNEGSKA (reference sequence). The CDR3 DNA reads TGCAGTGCTAGAGATCGACGTACAGGGGCAGGCGAGCAGTACTTC. Protein: CSARDRRTGAGEQYF.

The CDR3 DNA reads as TGTGCCAGCAGCTTACCAGTGCAGAGCTCCTACAATGAGCAGTTCTTC. Translated, it gives CASSLPVQSSYNEQFF. The chain recombines TRBV13 with TRBJ2-1; no clear D gene. V lost 2 bases to trimming and J lost 0 bases, with 11 bases between them. Germline CDR1 and CDR2: PRHDT and FYEKMQ (reference sequence). The CDR3 is 16 amino acids.

The rearrangement links TRBV7-9 to TRBJ2-7, with D tentatively TRBD1 or TRBD2 (5 bases each). CDR1 is SEHNR and CDR2 is FQNEAQ in the germline V gene (reference sequence). Trimming left V 6 bases short and J 6 bases short, with 18 bases between. CDR3 length equals 14 residues. CDR3 sequence reads: CASSLGTPLFEQYF. The DNA of the CDR3 is TGTGCCAGCAGTCTCGGGACCCCTCTCTTCGAGCAGTACTTC.

This chain uses TRBV24-1 with TRBJ2-5; 8 bases agree with TRBD1. Germline CDR1 and CDR2: KGHDR and SFDVKD. J lost 3 bases, V lost 8 bases, and 4 bases had no gene match. This CDR3 comprises 13 residues. Written as DNA, the CDR3 is TGTGCCACCATGGGACAGGTAAAAGAGACCCAGTACTTC. It specifies CATMGQVKETQYF.

CDR3 region: CSVEEWDKGRWHTQYF. In DNA, the CDR3 is TGCAGCGTTGAAGAGTGGGATAAGGGGAGGTGGCATACGCAGTATTTT. This chain links TRBV29-1 with TRBJ2-3, with a tentative D call TRBD2 (6 bases). The CDR3 has 16 amino acids. Trimming took 0 bases from V and 7 from J, leaving 20 bases between them. Germline-derived CDR1 and CDR2 are SQVTM and ANQGSEA.

V usage is TRBV28 and J usage is TRBJ1-5; no reliable D call. Trimming shortened V by 4 bases and J by 0 bases, and 16 bases separated the two germline ends. The CDR3 is made up of 17 amino acids. Germline V gene sequence: CDR1 MDHEN, CDR2 SYDVKM. The CDR3 here is CASSSLPGLSSNQPQHF. CDR3 bases: TGTGCCAGCAGTTCTCTACCGGGTCTCAGTAGCAATCAGCCCCAGCATTTT.

This clonotype has only a few counts. An end of the junction does not agree with germline; a read error may underlie this. The J gene is TRBJ2-7, the V gene TRBV7-7, with a possible D match to TRBD2 (6 bases). CDR1 and CDR2 (germline): SSHAT, FNYEAQ (reference sequence). The length of the CDR3 is 15 residues. This CDR3 is CASSLGAGPTYEQYF. In DNA form, the CDR3 reads TGTGCTAGCAGCTTAGGGGCGGGGCCCACCTACGAGCAGTACTTC.